This T cell receptor (beta chain) was captured by sequencing in a study of shared clonotypes between healthy human individuals. Germline V lookup: CDR1 SGHAT, CDR2 FQNNGV. V lost 5 bases to trimming and J lost 1 base, with 8 bases between them. The CDR3 extends over 13 amino acids. Comments on this clone: Its antigen is not identified.

Regarding the study as a whole: Rarefaction gave evidence that sorted-subset sequencing remained incomplete despite large depth. Researchers sampled blood only, noting tissue repertoires likely differ.

Repertoires were generated with immunoSEQ multiplex PCR, while TCRdb's copy carries only in-frame clones and drops some. The sample yields just over 2,000,000 clones, roughly 96% seen once. This clonotype originated in a man aged 18 to 29 in good health. The V call is TRBV11-2, the J call TRBJ1-1; D not resolved. The sample taken for sequencing was naive CD4+ T cells sorted from blood. Stated subset: CD45RA+ positively selected. CDR3 DNA sequence: TGTGCCAGCAGCCTTAGGGAGAACACTGAAGCTTTCTTT. This encodes CASSLRENTEAFF.